This T cell receptor (beta chain) was recorded in a study of beta chain features in type 1 diabetes. Findings and limits, study-wide: In every one of the four CD4+ subsets, TCRB CDR3s were moderately but significantly shorter in Type 1 diabetes patients. VDJ junctions in type 1 diabetes patients carried more deletions and fewer insertions.

The investigators reverse transcribed all of the isolated RNA, so they sequenced expressed TCRB transcripts. The assay was immunoSEQ multiplex PCR, and TCRdb's table has in-frame clones only and misses some. The sample lists a few hundred thousand clones, 16% seen once, with approximately 0.081% in the top ten. Per germline, CDR1 SGHDN and CDR2 FVKESK. This CDR3 has 13 amino acids. Trimming shortened V by 4 bases and J by 9 bases, and 13 bases separated the two germline ends. The sample holds a few counts of this clone. Its cognate antigen is unknown. Sequencing was carried out using naive CD4+ T cells from blood. The TCR was taken from a man aged 25-45 years with type 1 diabetes. This rearrangement joins TRBV14 to TRBJ2-1, with D possibly being TRBD1 or TRBD2 (5 bases each). Here the CDR3 reads CASSPGWAGEQFF. DNA of the CDR3: TGTGCCAGCAGCCCAGGGTGGGCGGGTGAGCAGTTCTTC.